The rows below give T cell receptor beta chains drawn from one sample of a study of blood T cell repertoires in COVID-19. Some clones are missing from TCRdb's copy, which holds only in-frame ones; the method was immunoSEQ multiplex PCR. The sample lists fewer than 35,000 clones, around 90% occurring once. Sequenced input: peripheral blood. Receptors originate from a man in his 70s with active COVID-19. Each CDR3 is given without its conserved first and last residue. D genes are given only for firm matches.

TRBJ1-2,.,TRBV2,ASSEALGRGGYT
TRBJ1-6,.,TRBV3-1/TRBV3-2,ASSLVQNSPLH
TRBJ1-2,TRBD1,TRBV6-5,AITQGRGLGYT
TRBJ2-7,.,TRBV28,ASSFDRYYEQY
TRBJ2-2,.,TRBV5-1,ASSNGGRTGELF
TRBJ1-2,TRBD1,TRBV19,ASSIGMDRVAGYT
TRBJ1-5,.,TRBV6-1,ASSEVGVLSNQPQH
TRBJ2-7,TRBD1,TRBV4-2,ASSQGVQGLSYEQY
TRBJ1-1,.,TRBV10-3,AINARGPKNTEAF
TRBJ1-2,.,TRBV5-8,ASSLPRGAIGYT
TRBJ2-3,TRBD1,TRBV7-2,ASSGRQGARDTQY
TRBJ2-5,TRBD2,TRBV9,ASSVVAGRSETQY
TRBJ2-1,.,TRBV9,ASSGAVNEQF
TRBJ1-1,.,TRBV12-3/TRBV12-4,ASSLTARVAF
TRBJ2-7,.,TRBV7-3,ASSLTRENEQY
TRBJ1-2,.,TRBV19,ASRQGYYGYT
TRBJ2-2,TRBD2,TRBV9,ASSSGLAGGPTGELF
TRBJ1-1,.,TRBV4-1,ASSQDYRAAGTEAF
TRBJ2-3,.,TRBV9,ASSGRDTQY
TRBJ2-1,TRBD2,TRBV19,ASKLAGGPVGEQF
TRBJ2-5,.,TRBV7-9,ASSLALGGLQETQY
TRBJ2-1,.,TRBV4-3,ASSQERGIRYNEQF
TRBJ2-1,TRBD1,TRBV24-1,ATSDSPDRADEQF
TRBJ2-2,.,TRBV2,ASSEGQVNTGELF
TRBJ2-7,TRBD2,TRBV5-4,ASSLEGLASREQY
TRBJ1-3,.,TRBV6-5,ASSYSSGNTIY
TRBJ2-1,TRBD1,TRBV4-3,ASSPTQGARYEQF
TRBJ1-3,TRBD1,TRBV5-1,ASGTGTGLDTIY
TRBJ1-5,TRBD1,TRBV15,ATSHGGQGGQPQH
TRBJ2-2,TRBD1,TRBV28,ASLPGQGNTGELF
TRBJ2-7,.,TRBV6-2/TRBV6-3,ASSSDGLSYEQY
TRBJ1-1,.,TRBV4-1,ASSQVRDLNTEAF
TRBJ1-5,.,TRBV4-3,ASSLRARGSNQPQH
TRBJ2-3,.,TRBV5-1,ASSLSYLTDTQY
TRBJ2-7,TRBD1,TRBV2,ASRGQGARQY
TRBJ1-4,.,TRBV7-2,ASTLRHRDEKLF
TRBJ1-2,.,TRBV27,ASSLGARRQNYGYT
TRBJ1-4,TRBD1,TRBV6-1,ASSSKLTGAKLF
TRBJ2-7,.,TRBV12-3/TRBV12-4,ASSLGETYEQY
TRBJ1-3,.,TRBV5-4,ASSLAGARSSGNTIY
TRBJ1-5,TRBD1,TRBV24-1,ATSDSGQKGAQPQH
TRBJ1-2,.,TRBV5-1,ASSLAGADYGYT
TRBJ1-3,TRBD1,TRBV6-5,ASSRTGDSGNTIY
TRBJ2-2,.,TRBV5-4,ASSLTGANTGELF
TRBJ2-7,.,TRBV18,ASSPEQSYEQY
TRBJ1-2,TRBD1,TRBV7-2,ASSLVYTGGEYGYT
TRBJ1-5,.,TRBV7-9,ASSLAAGAGQPQH
TRBJ2-2,.,TRBV7-2,ASSPSGAAGELF
TRBJ2-6,.,TRBV7-3,ASSLGWQRGANVLT
TRBJ2-6,TRBD1,TRBV19,ASSILQGDSGANVLT
TRBJ2-5,.,TRBV15,ATSRAEETQY
TRBJ1-6,.,TRBV28,ASSLTTLSQASPLH